What follows are 2 T cell receptor beta chains derived from one specimen sequenced in a study of blood T cell repertoires in COVID-19. The table came from immunoSEQ multiplex PCR; TCRdb's copy has only in-frame clones and leaves some out. The sample lists 90,000 to 150,000 clones, about 86% occurring once. The sequencing input was peripheral blood. The receptors here all came from a man aged 70-80 years who had recovered from COVID-19.

CDR3 sequence (DNA): TGTGCCAGCATCACGGGACTACCTCCCTACGAGCAGTACTTC. Translation: CASITGLPPYEQYF. J is TRBJ2-7 and V is TRBV28, with TRBD2 matching over 7 bases. Germline V CDR1 and CDR2: MDHEN, SYDVKM. Trimming took 7 bases from V and 2 from J; bases not matched to a gene: 8. The CDR3 is made up of 14 amino acids.

This clone turned up a few times. The chain is built from TRBV11-2 and TRBJ2-2, with a weak D call TRBD2 (7 bases). The CDR3 has 17 amino acids. The V and J ends lost 5 bases and 3 bases respectively, with 19 bases between them. Germline CDR1 SGHAT, CDR2 FQNNGV. The CDR3: CASSRRAGAGDTGELFF. The CDR3 DNA is TGTGCCAGCAGCCGAAGGGCGGGGGCTGGAGACACCGGGGAGCTGTTTTTT.